Below are 5 T cell receptor beta chains sequenced from a single sample in a study of blood T cell repertoires in COVID-19. Here immunoSEQ multiplex PCR was the method, and the copy in TCRdb shows in-frame clones only, minus some. This sample has a few hundred thousand clones, with roughly 85% found just once. Sequenced material: peripheral blood. All receptors come from a human donor in a cohort sampled during active COVID-19.

The count of this clone is one. This rearrangement joins TRBV3-1 (or the pseudogene TRBV3-2) to TRBJ2-1, with 8 bases matching TRBD2. This CDR3 is 16 amino acids long. Germline V gives CDR1 LGHDT, CDR2 YNNKEL (reference sequence). J gave up 11 bases and V 5 bases, and 17 bases lay outside the gene matches. CDR3: CASSYERGPGVGKQFF. For the CDR3, the DNA is TGTGCCAGCAGCTACGAGCGGGGGCCCGGAGTAGGGAAGCAGTTCTTC.

For this clone: Other DNA sequences within the sample encode an identical CDR3. J is TRBJ1-2 and V is TRBV2; D is possibly TRBD1 (6 bases). The ends were cut back, 2 bases at V and 2 bases at J, with 6 bases in the middle. This CDR3 comprises 13 residues. Germline V gene sequence: CDR1 SNHLY, CDR2 FYNNEI. The CDR3 DNA is TGTGCCAGCAGTGAACAGGGGAACTATGGCTACACCTTC. This translates into CASSEQGNYGYTF.

The chain couples TRBV4-1 to TRBJ2-1; TRBD2 matches at 14 bases. This CDR3 is built from 19 residues. Germline V gene data show CDR1 as MGHRA and CDR2 as YSYEKL. The trim removed 3 bases at V and 0 bases at J, leaving 7 bases unmatched. Here the CDR3 DNA reads TGCGCCAGCAGCCATGGACTAGCGGGGGGCTTGAGCTCCTACAATGAGCAGTTCTTC. Its translation is CASSHGLAGGLSSYNEQFF.

The DNA of the CDR3 is TGTGCCAGCAGTCTAGGGGGTTCAAATGGAAACACCATATATTTT. Residues: CASSLGGSNGNTIYF. The rearrangement uses TRBV7-9 and TRBJ1-3, with D maybe TRBD1 (6 bases). Trimming shortened V by 6 bases and J by 3 bases, and 15 bases separated the two germline ends. Germline V gene sequence: CDR1 SEHNR, CDR2 FQNEAQ (reference sequence). This CDR3 region has 15 residues. The variable domain in full, with the rest retrieved from reference TRBV7-9 and TRBJ1-3, is DTGVSQNPRHKITKRGQNVTFRCDPISEHNRLYWYRQTLGQGPEFLTYFQNEAQLEKSRLLSDRFSAERPKGSFSTLEIQRTEQGDSAMYLCASSLGGSNGNTIYFGEGSWLTVV.

The rearrangement links TRBV6-5 to TRBJ1-1; D is ambiguous. This CDR3 has 14 amino acids. With 7 bases removed from V and 0 bases from J, the gap between germline ends came to 12 bases. Germline lookup yields CDR1 MNHEY and CDR2 SVGAGI. The CDR3 here is CASTSDPMNTEAFF. CDR3 bases: TGTGCCAGCACCTCAGATCCAATGAACACTGAAGCTTTCTTT.